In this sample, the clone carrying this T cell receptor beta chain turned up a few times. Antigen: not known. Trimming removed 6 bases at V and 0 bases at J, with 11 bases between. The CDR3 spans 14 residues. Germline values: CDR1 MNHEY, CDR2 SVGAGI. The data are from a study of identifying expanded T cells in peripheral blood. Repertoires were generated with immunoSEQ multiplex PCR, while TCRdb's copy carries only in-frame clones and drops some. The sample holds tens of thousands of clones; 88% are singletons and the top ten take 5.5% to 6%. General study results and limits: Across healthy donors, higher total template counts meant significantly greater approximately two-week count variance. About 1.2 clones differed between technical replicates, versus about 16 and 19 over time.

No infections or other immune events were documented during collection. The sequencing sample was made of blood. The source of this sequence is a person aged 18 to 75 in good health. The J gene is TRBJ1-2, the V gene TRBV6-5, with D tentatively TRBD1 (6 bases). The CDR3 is CASRRTETNYGYTF. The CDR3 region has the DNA TGTGCCAGCAGGAGGACAGAAACTAACTATGGCTACACCTTC.